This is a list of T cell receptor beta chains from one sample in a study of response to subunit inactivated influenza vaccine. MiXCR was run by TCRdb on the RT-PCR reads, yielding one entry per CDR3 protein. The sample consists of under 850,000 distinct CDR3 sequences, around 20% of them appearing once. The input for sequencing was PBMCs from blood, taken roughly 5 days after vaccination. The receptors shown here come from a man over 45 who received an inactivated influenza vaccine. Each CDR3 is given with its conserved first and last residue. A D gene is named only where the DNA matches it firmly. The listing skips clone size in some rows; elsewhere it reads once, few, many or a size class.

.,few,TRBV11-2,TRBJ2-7,TGTGCCAGCAGCTTAATTATGGTGGGACCGGGCGAGGGCTACGAGCAGTACTTC,CASSLIMVGPGEGYEQYF
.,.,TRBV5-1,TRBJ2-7,TGCGCCAGCAGCACGGGACAAACAAAATACGAGCAGTACTTC,CASSTGQTKYEQYF
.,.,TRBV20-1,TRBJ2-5,TGCAGTGCTAGGTTACTAGATAATCAAGAGACCCAGTACTTC,CSARLLDNQETQYF
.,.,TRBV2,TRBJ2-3,TGTGCCAGCACCCCGGGACCAAACACAGATACGCAGTATTTT,CASTPGPNTDTQYF
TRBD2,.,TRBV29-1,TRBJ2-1,TGCAGCGCCGGGACTAGGGTCAATGAGCAGTTCTTC,CSAGTRVNEQFF
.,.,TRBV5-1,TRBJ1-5,TGCGCCAGCAGCAGGGAGGCAGGTTACAATCAGCCCCAGCATTTT,CASSREAGYNQPQHF
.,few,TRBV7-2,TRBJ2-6,TGTGCCAGCAGCTCTCAGACAGTCTCTGGGGCCAACGTCCTGACTTTC,CASSSQTVSGANVLTF
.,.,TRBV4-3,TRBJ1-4,TGCGCCAGCAGCCAAGACCCGATAGGGGATGAAAAACTGTTTTTT,CASSQDPIGDEKLFF
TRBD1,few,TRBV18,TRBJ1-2,TGTGCCAGCTCTTTTAGCCCCGGGACAGGGGCGGATGGCTACACCTTC,CASSFSPGTGADGYTF
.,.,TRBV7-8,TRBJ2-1,TGTGCCAGCAGCTTTCGGCCTAATATTTACAATGAGCAGTTCTTC,CASSFRPNIYNEQFF
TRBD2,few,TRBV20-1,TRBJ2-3,TGCAGTGCTAGAGATATAGCGGGAGAGACAGATACGCAGTATTTT,CSARDIAGETDTQYF
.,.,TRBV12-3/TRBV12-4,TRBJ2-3,TGTGCCAGCAGTTCGCGTGGGGCTCGCACAGATACGCAGTATTTT,CASSSRGARTDTQYF
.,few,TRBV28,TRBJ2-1,TGTGCCAGCAGTCTCCAGAGGGCGCATAACAATGAGCAGTTCTTC,CASSLQRAHNNEQFF
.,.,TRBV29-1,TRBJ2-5,TGCAGCGTCGAACATGGCCAAGAGACCCAGTACTTC,CSVEHGQETQYF
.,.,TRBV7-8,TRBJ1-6,TGTGCCAGCAGCTTAGAAGGGGCTTGGAATTATAATTCACCCCTCCACTTT,CASSLEGAWNYNSPLHF
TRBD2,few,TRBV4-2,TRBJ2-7,TGTGCCAGCAGCCAAGATCTCGTAGCCACTAGCGGGAGATACGAGCAGTACTTC,CASSQDLVATSGRYEQYF
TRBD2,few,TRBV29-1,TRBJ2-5,TGCAGCGTTGATGGTCTAGCGGGAGGGGAAGAGACCCAGTACTTC,CSVDGLAGGEETQYF
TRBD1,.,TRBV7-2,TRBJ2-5,TGTGCCAGCAATCGACAGGGGTTGGGTCAAGAGACCCAGTACTTC,CASNRQGLGQETQYF
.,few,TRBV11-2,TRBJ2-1,TGTGCCAGCAGCTTCGGGCCGAGCCTGTTCTTC,CASSFGPSLFF
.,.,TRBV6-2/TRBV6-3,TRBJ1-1,TGTGCCAGCAGTTACTATCCGACAGGCGAGTATCGACGTCGGGCCACTGAAGCTTTCTTT,CASSYYPTGEYRRRATEAFF
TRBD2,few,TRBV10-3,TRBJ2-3,TGTGCCATCAGTCGGACTAGCGGGGACACAGATACGCAGTATTTT,CAISRTSGDTDTQYF
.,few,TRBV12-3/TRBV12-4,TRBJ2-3,TGTGCCAGCAGTTTAGCGCGGTGGGCCACAGATACGCAGTATTTT,CASSLARWATDTQYF
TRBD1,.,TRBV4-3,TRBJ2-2,TGCGCCAGCGAAGACAGGGCCAACACCGGGGAGCTGTTTTTT,CASEDRANTGELFF
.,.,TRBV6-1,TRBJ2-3,TGTGCCAGCAGTCTGAAGGCGGGGAACCTTAATACGCAGTATTTT,CASSLKAGNLNTQYF
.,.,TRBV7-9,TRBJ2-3,TGTGCCAGCAGCTTAGCCGATTGGACACCAGATACGCAGTATTTT,CASSLADWTPDTQYF
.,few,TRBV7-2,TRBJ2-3,TGTGCCAGCAGCTACTTAGCGGGACAGGGTTTAGATACGCAGTATTTT,CASSYLAGQGLDTQYF